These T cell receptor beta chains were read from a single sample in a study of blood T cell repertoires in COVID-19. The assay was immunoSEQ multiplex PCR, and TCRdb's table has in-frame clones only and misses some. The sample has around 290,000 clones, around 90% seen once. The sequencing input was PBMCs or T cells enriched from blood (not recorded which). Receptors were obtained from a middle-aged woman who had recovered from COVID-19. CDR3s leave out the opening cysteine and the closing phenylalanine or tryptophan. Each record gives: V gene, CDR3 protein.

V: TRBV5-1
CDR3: ASSPQTGGMYGYT

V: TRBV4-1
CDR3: ASSHRQSYEQY

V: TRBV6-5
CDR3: ASSFRQSGSGYT

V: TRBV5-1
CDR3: ASSLGAQGAQETQY

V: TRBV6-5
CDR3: ASRPRLAGGHEQY

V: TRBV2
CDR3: ASREPGQGNTIY

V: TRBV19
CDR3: ASSMTSGGAIPYEQY

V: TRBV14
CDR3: ASSQGHSSLRGYT

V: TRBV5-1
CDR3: ASSYLDRDSTDTQY

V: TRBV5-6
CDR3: ASSLERYSNQPQH

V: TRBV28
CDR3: ASSNAGTGGMGEQF

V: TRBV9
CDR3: ASSVLSQGGYNEQF

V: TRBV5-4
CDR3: ASSLGLVASTDTQY

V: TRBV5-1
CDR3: ASSAGWAEEQF

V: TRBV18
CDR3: ASSPNRLRTGVGLRAQH

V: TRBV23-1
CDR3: ASSQSKREAYEQY

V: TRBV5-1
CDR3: ASSLVRGNTEAF

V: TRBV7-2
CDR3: ASSADFSTYEQY